This is a list of T cell receptor beta chains from one sample in a study of Graves' ophthalmopathy and Graves' hyperthyroidism. MiXCR, run by TCRdb on the multiplex PCR reads, gives a single entry per CDR3 protein. The sample lists some 1.1 million distinct CDR3 sequences, 35% to 40% occurring once. Sequencing was performed on peripheral blood or thyroid tissue (not recorded which). All receptors come from an adult man with Graves' hyperthyroidism. Each CDR3 is given with its conserved first and last residue. D genes are given only for firm matches. Size is omitted from some rows. Given values are once, few, many or a class for expanded clones.

v_gene,d_gene,abundance,j_gene,CDR3aa,CDR3nt
TRBV7-9,.,.,TRBJ1-2,CASSFSGTRYGYTF,TGTGCCAGCAGCTTTTCGGGGACGCGCTATGGCTACACCTTC
TRBV19,.,many,TRBJ1-1,CASSIDRYAEAFF,TGTGCCAGTAGTATAGATCGTTACGCTGAAGCTTTCTTT
TRBV2,TRBD1,.,TRBJ1-5,CASSWGQRNQPQHF,TGTGCCAGCAGTTGGGGACAGCGCAATCAGCCCCAGCATTTT
TRBV5-8,.,many,TRBJ2-6,CASSLPGRGANVLTF,TGTGCCAGCAGCTTGCCTGGTCGCGGGGCCAACGTCCTGACTTTC
TRBV19,.,once,TRBJ1-1,CASIGRDRTEAFF,TGTGCCAGTATCGGTAGGGATCGCACTGAAGCTTTCTTT
TRBV19,.,.,TRBJ2-3,CASSLDSTDTQYF,TGTGCCAGTAGCCTGGATTCCACAGATACGCAGTATTTT
TRBV7-2,.,few,TRBJ1-1,CASTPGGYDTEAFF,TGTGCCAGCACCCCCGGGGGGTATGACACTGAAGCTTTCTTT
TRBV3-1,.,few,TRBJ1-1,CASSQGGLGEAFF,TGTGCCAGCAGCCAAGGGGGACTAGGAGAAGCTTTCTTT
TRBV29-1,.,many,TRBJ2-7,CSVDRAGAGEQYF,TGCAGCGTTGATCGCGCGGGGGCAGGCGAGCAGTACTTC
TRBV19,.,.,TRBJ2-7,CASSMLGVEQYF,TGTGCCAGTAGTATGCTTGGGGTCGAGCAGTACTTC
TRBV29-1,TRBD2,.,TRBJ2-7,CSVMTSGGNYEQYF,TGCAGCGTGATGACTAGCGGAGGCAACTACGAGCAGTACTTC
TRBV7-3,.,.,TRBJ1-2,CASSSGVDGPYGYTF,TGTGCCAGCAGCTCAGGGGTGGACGGTCCCTATGGCTACACCTTC
TRBV28,.,few,TRBJ2-5,CASSPRGQYQETQYF,TGTGCCAGCAGTCCGCGGGGCCAGTACCAAGAGACCCAGTACTTC